One sample yielded the 16 T cell receptor beta chains listed below, sequenced in a study of T cell responses to AZD1222 COVID-19 vaccine. The protocol was immunoSEQ multiplex PCR, while the TCRdb copy is restricted to in-frame clones and leaves out a portion. The sample has 140,000 to 150,000 clones, more than 70% seen once. Sequenced material: peripheral blood, taken on day 0 of AZD1222 vaccination. All receptors come from an adult in good health.

This chain links TRBV18 with TRBJ1-1; a weak D match, TRBD1 (5 bases). Trimming shortened V by 6 bases and J by 2 bases, and 16 bases separated the two germline ends. The CDR3 has 15 residues. Per the germline V gene, CDR1 is KGHSH and CDR2 is LQKENI. The CDR3 sequence is CASSPAGRANTEAFF. In DNA form, the CDR3 reads TGTGCCAGCTCCCCCGCGGGGCGGGCTAACACTGAAGCTTTCTTT. Drawing the rest from reference TRBV18 and TRBJ1-1, the complete variable domain is NAGVMQNPRHLVRRRGQEARLRCSPMKGHSHVYWYRQLPEEGLKFMVYLQKENIIDESGMPKERFSAEFPKEGPSILRIQQVVRGDSAAYFCASSPAGRANTEAFFGQGTRLTVV.

This chain joins TRBV27 and TRBJ2-5; tentative D call: TRBD2 (6 bases). The germline gives CDR1 MNHEY, CDR2 SMNVEV (reference sequence). The CDR3 is 15 amino acids. V lost 4 bases to trimming and J lost 1 base, with 13 bases between them. CDR3 protein: CASSSHRDSQETQYF. In nucleotides, the CDR3 is TGTGCCAGCAGTTCCCACCGGGACTCCCAAGAGACCCAGTACTTC.

The rearrangement links TRBV14 to TRBJ2-7; D perhaps matches TRBD1 (5 bases). The CDR3 runs to 12 residues. CDR1 is SGHDN and CDR2 is FVKESK in the germline V gene. Trimming took off 4 bases at V and 5 bases at J, with 9 bases between the two ends. In nucleotides, the CDR3 is TGTGCCAGCAGCCGACAGTTCGACGAGCAGTACTTC. Amino acid sequence: CASSRQFDEQYF.

The chain uses TRBV6-1 and TRBJ2-2, with D possibly matching TRBD1 (5 bases). This CDR3 has 15 amino acids. V was shortened by 2 bases and J by 4 bases, with 11 bases between the two germline ends. The germline V gene has CDR1 MNHNS and CDR2 SASEGT. In DNA form, the CDR3 reads TGTGCCAGCAGTGAAATCCAGACAGCCACCGGGGAGCTGTTTTTT. Residues: CASSEIQTATGELFF.

The V gene is TRBV4-1, the J gene TRBJ1-1, with 9 bases aligning to TRBD1. Germline values: CDR1 MGHRA, CDR2 YSYEKL. J was trimmed by 3 bases and V by 4 bases; bases with no gene match: 9. The CDR3 runs to 16 residues. CDR3 in DNA: TGCGCCAGCAGCCCCGGGACAGGGCGGAGGTACACTGAAGCTTTCTTT. Its protein is CASSPGTGRRYTEAFF.

The chain carries TRBV7-9 and TRBJ2-7; D uncertain. Germline-derived CDR1 and CDR2 are SEHNR and FQNEAQ (reference sequence). V dropped 11 bases and J dropped 0 bases, with 11 bases sitting between them. CDR3 length: 12 amino acids. This CDR3 is CAGSANSYEQYF. The CDR3 DNA follows: TGTGCCGGTTCGGCGAACTCCTACGAGCAGTACTTC.

The rearrangement links TRBV6-5 to TRBJ1-1, with a tentative D call TRBD1 (6 bases). The CDR3 contains 13 residues. Germline V gives CDR1 MNHEY, CDR2 SVGAGI. The ends were cut back, 6 bases at V and 6 bases at J, with 14 bases in the middle. CDR3 protein: CASRATGVAEAFF. Written as DNA, the CDR3 is TGTGCCAGCAGGGCGACAGGAGTGGCTGAAGCTTTCTTT.

The rearrangement links TRBV7-2 to TRBJ1-4; 7 bases fit TRBD1. The V gene's germline CDR1 is SGHTA and CDR2 FQGNSA. The CDR3 consists of 15 residues. V shed 5 bases and J 4 bases; nucleotides not matched to a gene: 7. The CDR3 DNA follows: TGTGCCAGCAGCGCCAACAGGGGAGATAATGAAAAACTGTTTTTT. Protein sequence: CASSANRGDNEKLFF.

The V gene is TRBV5-1, the J gene TRBJ1-1; 11 positions match TRBD1. Trimming cost V 4 bases and J 5 bases; bases outside gene matches: 7. Per the germline V gene, CDR1 is SGHRS and CDR2 is YFSETQ. The CDR3 runs to 15 residues. CDR3 bases: TGCGCCAGCAGCGCATTGGACAGGGGGCAGACTGAAGCTTTCTTT. Protein product: CASSALDRGQTEAFF.

In DNA, the CDR3 is TGTGCCAGCAGTATAACAGGGGGCGGGCACTATGGCTACACCTTC. Translated: CASSITGGGHYGYTF. V and J are TRBV27 and TRBJ1-2; TRBD1 matches 9 bases. J was trimmed by 3 bases and V by 5 bases; bases with no gene match: 7. The CDR3 extends over 15 amino acids. Germline-derived CDR1 and CDR2 are MNHEY and SMNVEV (reference sequence).

The V and J genes are TRBV21-1 and TRBJ1-2. TRBV21-1 is noted as a pseudogene. This CDR3 has 13 residues. The CDR3 DNA reads TGTGCCAGCAGCATGAGGCAGAACTATGGCTACACCTTC. Amino acids: CASSMRQNYGYTF.

J is TRBJ1-2 and V is TRBV27; no firm D call. Trimming left V 5 bases short and J 0 bases short, with 10 bases between. The germline V gene has CDR1 MNHEY and CDR2 SMNVEV (reference sequence). The CDR3 totals 14 residues. CDR3 DNA sequence: TGTGCCAGCAGTAGCGGTGGAGCTAACTATGGCTACACCTTC. This gives the protein CASSSGGANYGYTF.

This clone was picked up one time. V usage is TRBV2 and J usage is TRBJ2-3, with TRBD2 matching 13 bases. Germline V gives CDR1 SNHLY, CDR2 FYNNEI. The CDR3 has 17 residues. Germline trimming cut 4 bases from V and 5 bases from J; bases unmatched to any gene: 9. CDR3 in amino acids: CASSGGLAGVRGDTQYF. CDR3 coding DNA: TGTGCCAGCAGTGGAGGACTAGCGGGGGTCCGGGGAGATACGCAGTATTTT. Full variable domain (rest looked up from reference TRBV2 and TRBJ2-3): EPEVTQTPSHQVTQMGQEVILRCVPISNHLYFYWYRQILGQKVEFLVSFYNNEISEKSEIFDDQFSVERPDGSNFTLKIRSTKLEDSAMYFCASSGGLAGVRGDTQYFGPGTRLTVL.

This chain joins TRBV18 and TRBJ2-6; 7 nucleotides line up with TRBD1. Germline V CDR1 and CDR2: KGHSH, LQKENI. Losses at the gene ends were 3 bases for V and 2 bases for J; bases not matched to a gene: 4. CDR3 size: 16 residues. CDR3 amino acids: CASSPGQWAGANVLTF. CDR3 nucleotides: TGTGCCAGCTCACCGGGACAGTGGGCTGGGGCCAACGTCCTGACTTTC.

This clone occurred once. This chain joins TRBV6-2 or TRBV6-3 and TRBJ1-2, with D possibly matching TRBD1 (5 bases). This CDR3 spans 15 amino acids. V lost 5 bases, J lost 1 base, and 14 bases lay in between. Germline V CDR1 and CDR2: MNHEY, SVGEGT. The CDR3 nucleotides are TGTGCCAGCAGTCCCCGACAGCGCATTAACTATGGCTACACCTTC. Its protein product is CASSPRQRINYGYTF.

The gene calls are TRBV19 and TRBJ1-1; 9 bases match TRBD1. Unmatched junction bases numbered 3, after V lost 3 bases and J lost 4 bases. Germline loops: CDR1 LNHDA, CDR2 SQIVND (reference sequence). The CDR3 covers 14 residues. This CDR3 is CASSIGDRVTEAFF. CDR3 DNA: TGTGCCAGTAGTATCGGGGACAGGGTCACTGAAGCTTTCTTT.